Listed here are 29 T cell receptor beta chains from one sample, sequenced in a study of blood T cell repertoires in COVID-19. Assay: immunoSEQ multiplex PCR; the TCRdb copy retains only in-frame clones and omits some. The sample has 50,000 to 80,000 clones; more than 65% are singletons. The specimen sequenced was peripheral blood. The receptor source for this set is a human donor in a cohort sampled during active COVID-19.

This clone was detected once. The V gene is TRBV29-1, the J gene TRBJ1-1; D uncertain. The CDR3 spans 13 residues. V dropped 5 bases and J dropped 0 bases, with 10 bases sitting between them. Germline-derived CDR1 and CDR2 are SQVTM and ANQGSEA. The CDR3 coding sequence is TGCAGCGTTTCGGCAGGCCTGAACACTGAAGCTTTCTTT. Protein: CSVSAGLNTEAFF.

The chain is built from TRBV19 and TRBJ2-4; TRBD1 matches 11 bases. The ends lost 4 bases at V and 8 bases at J; junction bases unmatched: 10. The CDR3 spans 16 residues. Germline CDR1 LNHDA, CDR2 SQIVND (reference sequence). The CDR3 loop reads CASSRGDRGNGDIQYF. The CDR3 DNA reads as TGTGCCAGTAGTAGGGGGGACAGGGGGAATGGGGACATTCAGTACTTC.

The chain recombines TRBV6-1 with TRBJ2-3; 16 positions agree with TRBD2. V was clipped by 0 bases and J by 4 bases; unmatched bases: 13. CDR1 is MNHNS and CDR2 is SASEGT in the germline V gene. This CDR3 is 21 amino acids long. CDR3 protein: CASSEAGTSGGALATPDTQYF. The DNA of the CDR3 is TGTGCCAGCAGTGAAGCGGGGACTAGCGGGGGGGCCTTAGCCACTCCAGATACGCAGTATTTT.

A single count supports this clone. This sequence joins TRBV5-1 and TRBJ2-3; TRBD1 matches at 7 bases. The CDR3 sequence is 14 residues long. Trimming removed 4 bases from V and 4 bases from J; junction bases left unmatched: 6. Germline-derived CDR1 and CDR2 are SGHRS and YFSETQ. The CDR3 DNA sequence: TGCGCCAGCAGCCCAGGGACAGCATCAGATACGCAGTATTTT. Translated, it gives CASSPGTASDTQYF.

Only one count was recorded for this clone. This chain connects TRBV7-8 to TRBJ2-3; 8 bases align to TRBD2. V was pared by 2 bases and J by 0 bases, with 13 bases of the junction left unmatched. The CDR3 runs 19 residues. Germline assignment: CDR1 SGHVS and CDR2 FQNEAQ. In DNA form, the CDR3 reads TGTGCCAGCAGCTTAAGTTTATCCAGCGGGGGTACGAGCACAGATACGCAGTATTTT. Residues: CASSLSLSSGGTSTDTQYF.

The gene calls are TRBV11-2 and TRBJ2-7; the D is unclear. From germline, CDR1 is SGHAT and CDR2 FQNNGV. There are 12 residues in the CDR3. Trimming cost V 3 bases and J 2 bases, with 5 bases left between them. The DNA for the CDR3 is TGTGCCAGCAGCTTGGAGCCCTACGAGCAGTACTTC. Amino acids: CASSLEPYEQYF.

V and J are TRBV11-2 and TRBJ1-2; 8 bases agree with TRBD1. Trimming cost V 5 bases and J 4 bases; bases outside gene matches: 12. The V gene's germline CDR1 is SGHAT and CDR2 FQNNGV. This CDR3 has 16 amino acids. CDR3 DNA sequence: TGTGCCAGCAGCCTAGGCAGGGGGCAACGACCCTATGGCTACACCTTC. It codes for CASSLGRGQRPYGYTF.

The table lists this clone with a few counts. The rearrangement uses TRBV4-3 and TRBJ2-1; 14 positions match TRBD2. J was trimmed by 10 bases and V by 1 base; bases with no gene match: 6. Germline V CDR1 and CDR2: LGHNA, YSLEER. The CDR3 length is 16 residues. The CDR3 nucleotides read TGCGCCAGCAGCCAAGGGACCCGGACTAGCGGGGGGGAGCAGTTCTTC. This sequence encodes CASSQGTRTSGGEQFF.

V usage is TRBV3-1 (or the pseudogene TRBV3-2) and J usage is TRBJ2-1; D remains ambiguous. Germline V CDR1 and CDR2: LGHDT, YNNKEL (reference sequence). Trimming removed 1 base from V and 5 bases from J, with 9 bases in between. CDR3 size: 14 residues. CDR3 amino acids: CASSQGLKNNEQFF. The CDR3 bases are TGTGCCAGCAGCCAAGGACTGAAAAACAATGAGCAGTTCTTC.

This clone was seen only once. The chain recombines TRBV29-1 with TRBJ2-5; 9 bases map to TRBD2. This CDR3 contains 14 residues. V shed 5 bases, J shed 4 bases, and the junction held 8 bases outside the gene matches. From germline, CDR1 is SQVTM and CDR2 ANQGSEA. The CDR3 region is CSVTWGLATETQYF. The CDR3 DNA sequence: TGCAGCGTTACCTGGGGACTAGCAACAGAGACCCAGTACTTC.

To note about this clone: Other nucleotide sequences from this sample produce the same CDR3. The V gene is TRBV28, the J gene TRBJ2-1; 12 bases match TRBD2. The trim removed 6 bases at V and 4 bases at J, leaving 4 bases unmatched. The CDR3 has 15 residues. CDR1 and CDR2 (germline): MDHEN, SYDVKM. The CDR3 nucleotides read TGTGCCAGCAGCCCCACTAGCGGGGGGTACAATGAGCAGTTCTTC. Translated: CASSPTSGGYNEQFF.

This rearrangement joins TRBV6-5 to TRBJ2-1, with 10 bases fitting TRBD2. In germline, CDR1 is MNHEY, CDR2 SVGAGI. The CDR3 sequence is 15 residues long. V shed 5 bases, J shed 3 bases, and the junction held 4 bases outside the gene matches. CDR3 nucleotides: TGTGCCAGCAGTCTAGCGGGGGTGGACTACAATGAGCAGTTCTTC. Protein sequence: CASSLAGVDYNEQFF.

The J gene is TRBJ1-4, the V gene TRBV5-1; 8 bases fit TRBD1. The CDR3 has 15 residues. Trimming cost V 4 bases and J 8 bases; bases outside gene matches: 10. Per the germline V gene, CDR1 is SGHRS and CDR2 is YFSETQ. The CDR3 DNA reads TGCGCCAGCAGCCCTCAGACAGGGGTGAGGGAAAAACTGTTTTTT. Translated, it gives CASSPQTGVREKLFF.

V gene TRBV7-3 combines with J gene TRBJ2-3, with 16 bases aligning to TRBD2. This CDR3 has 17 amino acids. V trimming: 5 bases; J trimming: 6 bases; junction bases outside the gene matches: 8. Germline CDR1 SGHTA, CDR2 FQGTGA. The CDR3 reads CASSPSGLAGGRDTQYF. CDR3 bases: TGTGCCAGCAGCCCTTCGGGACTAGCGGGGGGGCGGGATACGCAGTATTTT.

V usage is TRBV29-1 and J usage is TRBJ2-1, with 8 bases lining up with TRBD1. The V and J ends lost 8 bases and 7 bases, in that order; junction bases with no gene match: 10. The CDR3 is made up of 13 amino acids. CDR1 and CDR2 from the germline V gene are SQVTM and ANQGSEA. The chain's CDR3 is CSLWTGRVNEQFF. In DNA, the CDR3 is TGCAGCCTTTGGACAGGGCGGGTTAATGAGCAGTTCTTC.

This chain uses TRBV9 with TRBJ1-1; tentatively, D is TRBD1 (6 bases). This CDR3 is 18 amino acids long. Germline V gene lookup returns CDR1 SGDLS and CDR2 YYNGEE. Trimming removed 2 bases from V and 0 bases from J, with 20 bases in between. The CDR3 DNA reads as TGTGCCAGCAGCGTCCAAGGGGGGGCGGTTAGTATGAACACTGAAGCTTTCTTT. Protein sequence: CASSVQGGAVSMNTEAFF.

The genes are TRBV5-1 and TRBJ1-5, with 7 bases identical to TRBD1. The germline CDR1 and CDR2 sequences are SGHRS and YFSETQ. The CDR3 contains 15 residues. V gave up 5 bases and J gave up 9 bases; unmatched junction bases: 14. Here the CDR3 reads CASRPDREPLRPQHF. In DNA form, the CDR3 reads TGCGCCAGCAGACCCGACAGGGAACCATTAAGGCCCCAGCATTTT.

This clone was counted once. The gene calls are TRBV3-1 (or the pseudogene TRBV3-2) and TRBJ1-4; tentatively, D is TRBD1 (6 bases). Trimming cost V 4 bases and J 7 bases, with 13 bases left between them. The CDR3 is 14 amino acids. From germline, CDR1 is LGHDT and CDR2 YNNKEL (reference sequence). The DNA of the CDR3 is TGTGCCAGCAGCCTAACAGGGTCGGGTGAAAAACTGTTTTTT. It encodes CASSLTGSGEKLFF.

The chain uses TRBV6-5 and TRBJ1-1, with D perhaps matching TRBD1 (5 bases). Looked up from germline, CDR1 is MNHEY and CDR2 is SVGAGI. V lost 8 bases, J lost 1 base, and 8 bases lay in between. The CDR3 is 12 residues long. Written as DNA, the CDR3 is TGTGCCAGCTTAAGGGGGAACACTGAAGCTTTCTTT. It translates to CASLRGNTEAFF.

V and J are TRBV9 and TRBJ1-4; 7 bases match TRBD1. The CDR3 sequence is 15 residues long. V lost 4 bases and J lost 5; bases outside the gene matches: 8. The germline CDR1 and CDR2 sequences are SGDLS and YYNGEE. CDR3 sequence reads: CASSKTGTENEKLFF. CDR3 nucleotides: TGTGCCAGCAGCAAAACCGGGACAGAGAATGAAAAACTGTTTTTT.

The genes are TRBV5-4 and TRBJ2-5; the D gene is possibly TRBD2 (8 bases). The CDR3 totals 13 residues. Trimming removed 3 bases from V and 9 bases from J, with 15 bases in between. CDR1 is SGHNT, CDR2 YYREEE, per germline (reference sequence). The CDR3 reads CASSSDRRGAQYF. The CDR3 DNA is TGTGCCAGCAGCTCGGACAGGCGGGGGGCCCAGTACTTC.

Regarding this clone: The germline gene is not matched at one end of the junction; a read error may be the cause. J is TRBJ1-2 and V is TRBV11-2; no clear D gene. Germline-derived CDR1 and CDR2 are SGHAT and FQNNGV. The CDR3 extends over 13 amino acids. The CDR3 bases are TGTGCCAGCAGCCCCCGGACTAACAATGGCTACACCTTC. It codes for CASSPRTNNGYTF.

This chain uses TRBV2 with TRBJ2-7, with TRBD1 identical over 11 bases. There are 16 residues in the CDR3. The trim removed 2 bases at V and 2 bases at J, leaving 5 bases unmatched. Germline V lookup: CDR1 SNHLY, CDR2 FYNNEI. DNA for the CDR3: TGTGCCAGCAGTGAACGGACAGGGGGCCATCCCTACGAGCAGTACTTC. It is translated as CASSERTGGHPYEQYF.

This clone was observed once. V is TRBV5-1 and J is TRBJ2-2; possible D gene TRBD1, 5 bases. Germline-derived CDR1 and CDR2 are SGHRS and YFSETQ. The length of the CDR3 is 15 residues. The ends were cut back, 0 bases at V and 4 bases at J, with 10 bases in the middle. CDR3 amino acids: CASSLALGPTGELFF. CDR3 nucleotides: TGCGCCAGCAGCTTGGCCTTGGGGCCCACCGGGGAGCTGTTTTTT.

This clone was recorded a few times. V and J are TRBV4-3 and TRBJ2-2; 10 nucleotides match TRBD2. Germline loops: CDR1 LGHNA, CDR2 YSLEER. The J segment lost 5 bases and the V segment lost 1 base, leaving 1 base of the junction unmatched. The CDR3 runs to 15 residues. CDR3 nucleotides: TGCGCCAGCAGCCAAGTAGCGGGGGGAACCGGGGAGCTGTTTTTT. Its translation: CASSQVAGGTGELFF.

The chain recombines TRBV5-1 with TRBJ2-4; D is possibly TRBD1 (5 bases). V was cut by 0 bases and J by 2 bases, with 9 bases left in between. The germline gives CDR1 SGHRS, CDR2 YFSETQ. The CDR3 totals 15 residues. In nucleotides, the CDR3 is TGCGCCAGCAGCTTGGCTCAGGGAACCAAAAACATTCAGTACTTC. Translating it yields CASSLAQGTKNIQYF.

The V gene is TRBV7-2, the J gene TRBJ2-5, with 9 bases fitting TRBD2. V was clipped by 1 base and J by 3 bases; unmatched bases: 0. Germline assignment: CDR1 SGHTA and CDR2 FQGNSA. This CDR3 spans 14 amino acids. CDR3 in DNA: TGTGCCAGCAGCTTAGTAGCGGGGGAAGAGACCCAGTACTTC. Its protein product is CASSLVAGEETQYF.

This clone was counted only a few times. The chain is built from TRBV4-1 and TRBJ2-5; the D gene is possibly TRBD2 (6 bases). Deletions cut 0 bases from V and 10 bases from J, with 12 bases between. The germline gives CDR1 MGHRA, CDR2 YSYEKL. The CDR3 spans 13 residues. CDR3 sequence (DNA): TGCGCCAGCAGCCAAGACAGGGAGGAGGGCCAGTACTTC. The encoded protein is CASSQDREEGQYF.

In DNA form, the CDR3 reads TGTGCCAGCAGTTGGGACTTTAACACCGGGGAGCTGTTTTTT. As protein: CASSWDFNTGELFF. This rearrangement joins TRBV7-2 to TRBJ2-2; TRBD2 is a possible D gene (6 bases). Between the trimmed V and J ends, which lost 6 bases and 2 bases, there was a span of 10 bases. The germline V gene encodes CDR1 SGHTA and CDR2 FQGNSA. CDR3 length equals 14 residues.